This T cell receptor beta chain emerged from a study of naive and memory T cell subsets. Study results and limitations: Naive repertoires, especially CD8, held a few larger clonotypes, possibly memory cells re-expressing CD45RA. Findings for naive and memory subsets could not be checked against ground truth. Gini index rose across naive, CM, EM and EMRA in CD4 and CD8.

Separate alpha and beta amplification began at the second PCR step. This clonotype was observed many times. Its cognate antigen is unknown. Two oligonucleotides, mixed equimolar, formed the beta constant-region primer covering TRBC1 and TRBC2. Ligated cDNA was amplified by four rounds of PCR with nested alpha and beta constant-region primers and SP2. A 12-nucleotide UMI and the SP2 primer were added to the cDNA 3' end by oligonucleotide ligation. TCRdb re-analysed the UMI-ligation and nested PCR reads in MiXCR, keeping a single row per CDR3 protein. Among over 80,000 distinct CDR3 sequences listed, around 10% were seen once. The specimen sequenced was naive CD4+ T cells from blood. The sequence derives from a human donor in good health.

In DNA form, the CDR3 reads TGTGCCAGCTCACCACCTAGCGCGGAGACCCAGTACTTC. It encodes CASSPPSAETQYF. The chain carries TRBV18 and TRBJ2-5; possibly TRBD2 for D (5 bases). Per germline, CDR1 KGHSH and CDR2 LQKENI. The CDR3 contains 13 residues. Trimming took 0 bases from V and 5 from J, leaving 7 bases between them.